The entry that follows covers one T cell receptor beta chain sequence. This sample is drawn from a study of blood T cell repertoires in COVID-19. Study context: Material from acute and convalescent COVID-19 was sourced from the United States, Italy and Spain. PBMCs, B-cell-depleted T cells, or T cells provided the cDNA or gDNA that made up the material.

The authors' processing: Scientists estimated how many nucleated cells there were by amplifying reference gene primers. Produced via immunoSEQ multiplex PCR; TCRdb's table is partial and in-frame only. The DNA gave D and trimming, while V, J and clone size come from that table. The table has 200,000 to 250,000 clones, roughly 84% seen once. The V gene end was trimmed by 4 bases and the J gene end by 3 bases; junction bases not matched to a gene: 6. Germline lookup yields CDR1 SGHAT and CDR2 FQNNGV. The CDR3 covers 16 residues. Sequencing was done on a sample of peripheral blood. This TCR came from a woman in her forties or fifties with acute or convalescent COVID-19. The V gene is TRBV11-2, the J gene TRBJ2-2; the match to TRBD1 covers 9 bases. The CDR3 spells CASSSYGTGHTGELFF. The DNA of the CDR3 is TGTGCCAGCAGCTCCTACGGGACAGGGCACACCGGGGAGCTGTTTTTT.